This T cell receptor (beta chain) was identified during a study of long-term antiretroviral therapy in people with HIV. Whole-study context: The earliest samples came from an era when ART typically awaited falling CD4 counts.

The CDR3 totals 19 residues. Deletions cut 0 bases from V and 0 bases from J, with 18 bases between. CDR1 and CDR2 from the germline V gene are SGHRS and YFSETQ. This clone was observed a few times. The antigen remains undetermined. The authors ran the immunoSEQ assay, v3.0, at survey level. Clones were sequenced by immunoSEQ multiplex PCR, and TCRdb holds only the in-frame ones, with some missing. Of around 23,000 clones in the sample, roughly three quarters were seen once. Overall study results and limits: Whichever time point was examined, clones expanded before ART dominated the repertoire. Compared with controls, HIV repertoires showed narrower CDR3 length ranges.

The chain employs TRBV5-1 and TRBJ2-2; no clear D. The TCR originated in a man younger than 40 with HIV. Sequences were derived from unsorted PBMCs, sampled 2.1 years after starting antiretroviral therapy. CDR3 amino acids: CASSLVPASQASNTGELFF. In nucleotides, the CDR3 is TGCGCCAGCAGCTTGGTCCCCGCGTCACAAGCGTCGAACACCGGGGAGCTGTTTTTT.